This T cell receptor (beta chain) was recovered during a study of blood T cell repertoires in COVID-19. Whole-study context: Samples came from the United States, Italy and Spain, spanning acute and convalescent COVID-19.

The assay was immunoSEQ multiplex PCR, and TCRdb's table has in-frame clones only and misses some. The sample consists of roughly 250,000 clones, 70% to 85% of them appearing once. Material: peripheral blood. This TCR was recovered from a woman aged 40 to 50 with active or convalescent COVID-19.

The CDR3 sequence: CASSPTGGANGYTF. The CDR3 nucleotides are TGCGCCAGCAGCCCGACAGGGGGCGCAAATGGCTACACCTTC. The chain recombines TRBV5-1 with TRBJ1-2, with 10 bases lining up with TRBD1. Germline V lookup: CDR1 SGHRS, CDR2 YFSETQ. Trimming at V came to 4 bases and at J to 6 bases, leaving 6 bases not matched to a gene. The CDR3 totals 14 residues.